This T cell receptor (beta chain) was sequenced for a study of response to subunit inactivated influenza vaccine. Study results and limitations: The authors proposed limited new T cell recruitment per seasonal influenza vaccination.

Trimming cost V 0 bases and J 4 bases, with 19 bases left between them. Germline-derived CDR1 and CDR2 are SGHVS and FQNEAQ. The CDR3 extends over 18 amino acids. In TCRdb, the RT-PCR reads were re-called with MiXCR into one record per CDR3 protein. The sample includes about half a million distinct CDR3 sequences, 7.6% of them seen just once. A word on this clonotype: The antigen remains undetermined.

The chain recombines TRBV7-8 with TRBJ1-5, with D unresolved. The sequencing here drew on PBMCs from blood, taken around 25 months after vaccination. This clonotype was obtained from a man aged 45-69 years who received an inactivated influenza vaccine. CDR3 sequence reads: CASSLALRGLSLNQPQHF. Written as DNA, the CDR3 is TGTGCCAGCAGCTTAGCCCTTCGTGGGCTGTCCTTGAATCAGCCCCAGCATTTT. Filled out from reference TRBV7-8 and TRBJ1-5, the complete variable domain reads GAGVSQSPRYKVAKRGQDVALRCDPISGHVSLFWYQQALGQGPEFLTYFQNEAQLDKSGLPSDRFFAERPEGSVSTLKIQRTQQEDSAVYLCASSLALRGLSLNQPQHFGDGTRLSIL.